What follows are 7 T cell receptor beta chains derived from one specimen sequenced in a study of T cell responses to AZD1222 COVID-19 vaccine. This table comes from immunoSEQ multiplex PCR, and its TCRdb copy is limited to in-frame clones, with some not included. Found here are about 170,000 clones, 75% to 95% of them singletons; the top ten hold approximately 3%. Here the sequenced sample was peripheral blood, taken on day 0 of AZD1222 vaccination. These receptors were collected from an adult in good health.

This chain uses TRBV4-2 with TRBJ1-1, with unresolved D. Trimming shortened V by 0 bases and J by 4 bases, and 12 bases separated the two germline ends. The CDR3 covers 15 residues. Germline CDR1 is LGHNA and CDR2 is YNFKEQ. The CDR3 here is CASSQDLGWGTEAFF. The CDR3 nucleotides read TGTGCCAGCAGCCAAGACCTAGGCTGGGGCACTGAAGCTTTCTTT.

The CDR3 sequence: CASTPSPNTRVHEQYF. CDR3 DNA: TGTGCCAGCACCCCTTCACCCAACACCAGGGTTCACGAGCAGTACTTC. The chain is built from TRBV9 and TRBJ2-7; D possibly corresponds to TRBD1 (5 bases). Deletions cut 6 bases from V and 5 bases from J, with 24 bases between. This CDR3 region has 16 residues. The germline V gene has CDR1 SGDLS and CDR2 YYNGEE.

The CDR3 region is CASSLGGRSRLAGEQETQYF. DNA of the CDR3: TGTGCCAGCAGCTTAGGGGGAAGGTCAAGACTAGCGGGGGAACAAGAGACCCAGTACTTC. The chain is built from TRBV7-7 and TRBJ2-5; TRBD2 matches 12 bases. V was clipped by 1 base and J by 2 bases; unmatched bases: 14. The germline CDR1 and CDR2 sequences are SSHAT and FNYEAQ (reference sequence). The CDR3 totals 20 residues.

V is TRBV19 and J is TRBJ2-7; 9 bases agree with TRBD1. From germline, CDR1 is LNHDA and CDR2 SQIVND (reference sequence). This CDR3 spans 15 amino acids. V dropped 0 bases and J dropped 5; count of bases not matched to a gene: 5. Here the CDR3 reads CASSIDPGQGNEQYF. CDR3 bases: TGTGCCAGTAGTATAGACCCGGGACAGGGTAACGAGCAGTACTTC.

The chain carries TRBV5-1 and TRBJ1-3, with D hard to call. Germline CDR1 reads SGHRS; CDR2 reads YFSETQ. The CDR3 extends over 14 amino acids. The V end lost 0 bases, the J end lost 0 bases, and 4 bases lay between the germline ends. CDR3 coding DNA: TGCGCCAGCAGCTTGGGGGCCTCTGGAAACACCATATATTTT. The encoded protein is CASSLGASGNTIYF. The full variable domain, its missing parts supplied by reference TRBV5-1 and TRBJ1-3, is KAGVTQTPRYLIKTRGQQVTLSCSPISGHRSVSWYQQTPGQGLQFLFEYFSETQRNKGNFPGRFSGRQFSNSRSEMNVSTLELGDSALYLCASSLGASGNTIYFGEGSWLTVV.

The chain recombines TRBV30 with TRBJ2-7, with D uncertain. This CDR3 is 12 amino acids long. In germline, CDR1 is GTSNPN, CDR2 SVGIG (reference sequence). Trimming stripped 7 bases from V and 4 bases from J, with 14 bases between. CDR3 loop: CAFGPPQYEQYF. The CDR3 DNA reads TGTGCCTTCGGACCCCCCCAATACGAGCAGTACTTC.

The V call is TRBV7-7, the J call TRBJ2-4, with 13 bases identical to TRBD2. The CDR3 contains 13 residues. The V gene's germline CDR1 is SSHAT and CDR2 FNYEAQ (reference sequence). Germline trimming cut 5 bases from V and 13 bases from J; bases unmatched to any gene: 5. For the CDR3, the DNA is TGTGCCAGCAGCGTAACTAGCGGGGGGGAACAGTACTTC. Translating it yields CASSVTSGGEQYF.